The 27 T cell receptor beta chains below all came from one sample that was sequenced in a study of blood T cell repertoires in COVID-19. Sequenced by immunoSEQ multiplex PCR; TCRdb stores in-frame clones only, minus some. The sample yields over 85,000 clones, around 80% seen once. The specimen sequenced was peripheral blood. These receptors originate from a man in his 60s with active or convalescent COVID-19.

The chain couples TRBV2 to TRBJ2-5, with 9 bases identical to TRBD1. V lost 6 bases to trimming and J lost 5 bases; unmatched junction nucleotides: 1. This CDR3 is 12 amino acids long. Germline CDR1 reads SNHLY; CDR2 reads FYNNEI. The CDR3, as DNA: TGTGCCAGCAGAGACAGGGGGGAGACCCAGTACTTC. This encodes CASRDRGETQYF.

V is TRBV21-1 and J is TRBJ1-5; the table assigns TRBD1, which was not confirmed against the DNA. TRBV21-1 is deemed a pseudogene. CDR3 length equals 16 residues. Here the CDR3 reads CASSSRQGALGQPQHF. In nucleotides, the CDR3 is TGTGCCAGCAGCTCCCGACAGGGGGCATTAGGTCAGCCCCAGCATTTT.

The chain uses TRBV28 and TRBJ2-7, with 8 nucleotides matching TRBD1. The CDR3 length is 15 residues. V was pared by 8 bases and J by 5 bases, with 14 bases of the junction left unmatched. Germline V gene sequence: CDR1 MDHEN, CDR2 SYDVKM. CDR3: CASGTPGTGRNEQYF. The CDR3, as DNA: TGTGCCAGCGGAACTCCCGGGACAGGTCGGAACGAGCAGTACTTC.

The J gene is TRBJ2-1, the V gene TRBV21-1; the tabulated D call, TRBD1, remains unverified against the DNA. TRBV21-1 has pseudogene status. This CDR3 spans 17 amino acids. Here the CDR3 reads CASSKDDTLSSYNEQFF. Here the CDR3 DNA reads TGTGCCAGCAGCAAAGACGACACACTGAGCTCCTACAATGAGCAGTTCTTC.

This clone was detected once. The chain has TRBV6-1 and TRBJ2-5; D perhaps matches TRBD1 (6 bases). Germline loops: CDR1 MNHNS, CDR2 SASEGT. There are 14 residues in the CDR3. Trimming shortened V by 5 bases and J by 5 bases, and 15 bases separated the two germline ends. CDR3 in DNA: TGTGCCAGCAGTTCCTTAACAGGGTCGGAGACCCAGTACTTC. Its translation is CASSSLTGSETQYF.

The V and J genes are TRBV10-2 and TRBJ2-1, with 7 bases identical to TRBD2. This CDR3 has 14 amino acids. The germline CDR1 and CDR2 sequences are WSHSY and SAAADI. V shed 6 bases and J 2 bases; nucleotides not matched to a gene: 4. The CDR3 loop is CASSRAGAYNEQFF. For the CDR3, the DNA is TGCGCCAGCAGCCGGGCGGGAGCCTACAATGAGCAGTTCTTC.

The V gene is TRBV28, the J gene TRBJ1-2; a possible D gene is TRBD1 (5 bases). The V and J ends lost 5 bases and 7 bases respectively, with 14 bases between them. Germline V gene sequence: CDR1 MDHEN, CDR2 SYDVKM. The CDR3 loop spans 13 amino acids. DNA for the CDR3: TGTGCCAGCAGTGTCCAGGGTCGGAGTGGCTACACCTTC. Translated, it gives CASSVQGRSGYTF.

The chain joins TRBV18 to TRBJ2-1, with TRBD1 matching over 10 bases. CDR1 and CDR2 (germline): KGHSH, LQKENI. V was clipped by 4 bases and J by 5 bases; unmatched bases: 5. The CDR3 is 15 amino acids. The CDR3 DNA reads TGTGCCAGCTCACTCCGGGACAGGGGAGACAATGAGCAGTTCTTC. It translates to CASSLRDRGDNEQFF.

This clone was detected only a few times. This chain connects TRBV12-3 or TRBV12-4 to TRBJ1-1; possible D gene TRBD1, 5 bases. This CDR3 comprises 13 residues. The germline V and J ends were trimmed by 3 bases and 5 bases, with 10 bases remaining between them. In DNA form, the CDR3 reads TGTGCCAGCAGTTTGCACGGGACTACTGAAGCTTTCTTT. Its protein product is CASSLHGTTEAFF.

Here the CDR3 DNA reads TGTGCCTGGAGTGTAGGGACTAATCAGCCCCAGCATTTT. Translating it yields CAWSVGTNQPQHF. This chain joins TRBV30 and TRBJ1-5, with D tentatively TRBD1 (5 bases). Germline CDR1 and CDR2: GTSNPN and SVGIG (reference sequence). The CDR3 contains 13 residues. V shed 0 bases and J shed 4 bases, with 7 bases lying between them.

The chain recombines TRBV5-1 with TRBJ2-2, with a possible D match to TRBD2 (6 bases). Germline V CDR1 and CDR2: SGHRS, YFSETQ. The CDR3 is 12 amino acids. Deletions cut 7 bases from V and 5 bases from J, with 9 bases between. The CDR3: CASGGDTGELFF. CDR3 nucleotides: TGCGCCAGCGGCGGGGATACCGGGGAGCTGTTTTTT.

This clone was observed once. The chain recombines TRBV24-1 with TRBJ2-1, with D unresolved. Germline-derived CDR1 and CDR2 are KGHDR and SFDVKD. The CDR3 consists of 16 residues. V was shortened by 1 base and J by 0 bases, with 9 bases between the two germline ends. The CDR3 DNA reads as TGTGCCACCAGTGATTTCAAGGAGAGCTCCTACAATGAGCAGTTCTTC. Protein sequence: CATSDFKESSYNEQFF.

DNA for the CDR3: TGTGCCAGCAGCGTAGGGGACAGGAATCAGCCCCAGCATTTT. Translated: CASSVGDRNQPQHF. The chain combines TRBV9 with TRBJ1-5; 8 bases align to TRBD1. Germline CDR1 reads SGDLS; CDR2 reads YYNGEE. J gave up 4 bases and V 0 bases, and 0 bases lay outside the gene matches. The CDR3 is 14 amino acids.

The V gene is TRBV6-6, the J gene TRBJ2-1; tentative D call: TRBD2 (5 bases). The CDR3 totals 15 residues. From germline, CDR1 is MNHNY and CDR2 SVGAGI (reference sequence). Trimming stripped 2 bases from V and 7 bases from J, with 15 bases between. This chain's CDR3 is CASSYHRGVENEQFF. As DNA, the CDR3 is TGTGCCAGCAGTTACCATCGGGGAGTGGAGAATGAGCAGTTCTTC.

The DNA for the CDR3 is TGTGCCAGCAGCCAAGCTGTTAGGGGTGATGGCTACACCTTC. It yields the protein CASSQAVRGDGYTF. The chain has TRBV14 and TRBJ1-2; tentative D call: TRBD1 (5 bases). CDR1 is SGHDN, CDR2 FVKESK, per germline. This CDR3 region has 14 residues. Trimming stripped 1 base from V and 6 bases from J, with 12 bases between.

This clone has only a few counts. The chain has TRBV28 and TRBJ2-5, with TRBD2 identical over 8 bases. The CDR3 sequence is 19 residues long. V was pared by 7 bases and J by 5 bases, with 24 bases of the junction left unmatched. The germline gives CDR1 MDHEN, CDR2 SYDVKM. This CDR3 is CASISRSGEGGRPWETQYF. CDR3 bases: TGTGCCAGCATCTCGAGGTCGGGGGAGGGCGGGAGGCCGTGGGAGACCCAGTACTTC.

The DNA for the CDR3 is TGTGCCAGCAGCCCATCTGTGGCTGTGCAAGAGACCCAGTACTTC. This encodes CASSPSVAVQETQYF. This chain joins TRBV14 and TRBJ2-5; no firm D call. Trimming removed 4 bases at V and 2 bases at J, with 14 bases between. This CDR3 has 15 amino acids. The germline V gene encodes CDR1 SGHDN and CDR2 FVKESK.

CDR3 nucleotides: TGTGCCAGCAGCCCCGGGGGGGTCCAAGAGACCCAGTACTTC. The encoded protein is CASSPGGVQETQYF. The chain employs TRBV2 and TRBJ2-5, with TRBD2 matching 8 bases. This CDR3 has 14 residues. With V trimmed by 6 bases and J by 1 base, 4 bases remained unmatched. The germline V gene encodes CDR1 SNHLY and CDR2 FYNNEI.

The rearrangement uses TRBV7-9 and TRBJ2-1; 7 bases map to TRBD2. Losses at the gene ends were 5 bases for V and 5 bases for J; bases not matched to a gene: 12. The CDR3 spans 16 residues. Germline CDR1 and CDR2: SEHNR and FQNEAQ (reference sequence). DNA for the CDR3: TGTGCCAGCAGCCCCTGGGGGTGGACTAGACACAATGAGCAGTTCTTC. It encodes CASSPWGWTRHNEQFF. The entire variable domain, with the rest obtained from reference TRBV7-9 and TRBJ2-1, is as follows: DTGVSQNPRHKITKRGQNVTFRCDPISEHNRLYWYRQTLGQGPEFLTYFQNEAQLEKSRLLSDRFSAERPKGSFSTLEIQRTEQGDSAMYLCASSPWGWTRHNEQFFGPGTRLTVL.

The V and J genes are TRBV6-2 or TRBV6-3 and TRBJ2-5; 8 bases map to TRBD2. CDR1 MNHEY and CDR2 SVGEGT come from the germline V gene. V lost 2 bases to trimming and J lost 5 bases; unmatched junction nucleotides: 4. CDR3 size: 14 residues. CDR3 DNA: TGTGCCAGCAGTTACGGACTAGCAACGGAGACCCAGTACTTC. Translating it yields CASSYGLATETQYF.

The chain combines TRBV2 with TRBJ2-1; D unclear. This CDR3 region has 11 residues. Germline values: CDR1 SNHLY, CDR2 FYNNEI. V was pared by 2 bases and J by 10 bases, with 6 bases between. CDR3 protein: CASSERWEQFF. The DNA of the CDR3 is TGTGCCAGCAGTGAACGGTGGGAGCAGTTCTTC.

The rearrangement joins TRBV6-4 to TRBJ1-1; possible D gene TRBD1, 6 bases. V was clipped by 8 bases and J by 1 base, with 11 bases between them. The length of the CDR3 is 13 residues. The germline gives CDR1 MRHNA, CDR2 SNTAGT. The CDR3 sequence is CASAPGQNTEAFF. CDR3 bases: TGTGCCAGCGCACCGGGACAGAACACTGAAGCTTTCTTT.

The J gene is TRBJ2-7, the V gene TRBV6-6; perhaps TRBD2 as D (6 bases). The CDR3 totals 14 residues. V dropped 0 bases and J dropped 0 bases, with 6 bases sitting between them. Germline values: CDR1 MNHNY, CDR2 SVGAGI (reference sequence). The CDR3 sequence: CASSYSGGSYEQYF. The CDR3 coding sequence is TGTGCCAGCAGTTACTCGGGGGGCTCCTACGAGCAGTACTTC.

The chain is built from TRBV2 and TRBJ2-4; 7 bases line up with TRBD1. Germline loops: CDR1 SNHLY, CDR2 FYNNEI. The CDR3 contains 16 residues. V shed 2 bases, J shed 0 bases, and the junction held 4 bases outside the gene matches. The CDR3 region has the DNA TGTGCCAGCAGTGAAATAGGGACAGTAGCCAAAAACATTCAGTACTTC. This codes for CASSEIGTVAKNIQYF.

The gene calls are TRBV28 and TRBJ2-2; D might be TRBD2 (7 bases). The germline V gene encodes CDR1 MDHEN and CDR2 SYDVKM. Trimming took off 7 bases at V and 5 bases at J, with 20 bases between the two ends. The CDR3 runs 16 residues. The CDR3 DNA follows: TGTGCCAGCATCCTCTCTAGCGGAGGGGGGACCGGGGAGCTGTTTTTT. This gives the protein CASILSSGGGTGELFF. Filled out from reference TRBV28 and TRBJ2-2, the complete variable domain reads DVKVTQSSRYLVKRTGEKVFLECVQDMDHENMFWYRQDPGLGLRLIYFSYDVKMKEKGDIPEGYSVSREKKERFSLILESASTNQTSMYLCASILSSGGGTGELFFGEGSRLTVL.

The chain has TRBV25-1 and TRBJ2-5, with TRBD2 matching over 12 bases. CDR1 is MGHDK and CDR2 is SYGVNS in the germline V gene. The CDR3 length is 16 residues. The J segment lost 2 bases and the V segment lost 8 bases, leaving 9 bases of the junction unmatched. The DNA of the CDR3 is TGTGCCAGCGCGCTAGCGGGAGGGGTCTTACAAGAGACCCAGTACTTC. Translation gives CASALAGGVLQETQYF. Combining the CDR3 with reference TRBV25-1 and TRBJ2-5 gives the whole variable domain EADIYQTPRYLVIGTGKKITLECSQTMGHDKMYWYQQDPGMELHLIHYSYGVNSTEKGDLSSESTVSRIRTEHFPLTLESARPSHTSQYLCASALAGGVLQETQYFGPGTRLLVL.

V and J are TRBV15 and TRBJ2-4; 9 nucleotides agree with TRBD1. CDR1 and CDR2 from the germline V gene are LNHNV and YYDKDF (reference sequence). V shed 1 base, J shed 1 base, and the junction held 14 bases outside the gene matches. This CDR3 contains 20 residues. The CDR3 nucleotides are TGTGCCACCAGCAGAGGATCCACAGGGGGCGCGGGAAGGGCCAAAAACATTCAGTACTTC. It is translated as CATSRGSTGGAGRAKNIQYF.